One sample yielded the 8 T cell receptor beta chains listed below, sequenced in a study of blood T cell repertoires in COVID-19. The repertoire was sequenced with immunoSEQ multiplex PCR; TCRdb's copy has only in-frame clones and lacks some. This table has approximately 380,000 clones, around 85% appearing once. The sample was peripheral blood. The origin of the receptors is a young woman with acute or convalescent COVID-19.

The chain carries TRBV30 and TRBJ2-7; a weak D match, TRBD1 (5 bases). Deletions cut 5 bases from V and 2 bases from J, with 10 bases between. Germline V gene lookup returns CDR1 GTSNPN and CDR2 SVGIG (reference sequence). The CDR3 is 12 amino acids. CDR3 bases: TGTGCCTGGGGAAGGGGAACCTACGAGCAGTACTTC. It yields the protein CAWGRGTYEQYF. The whole variable domain, remainder taken from reference TRBV30 and TRBJ2-7, is SQTIHQWPATLVQPVGSPLSLECTVEGTSNPNLYWYRQAAGRGLQLLFYSVGIGQISSEVPQNLSASRPQDRQFILSSKKLLLSDSGFYLCAWGRGTYEQYFGPGTRLTVT.

In this sample, this clone turned up once. The genes are TRBV15 and TRBJ1-4, with 11 positions matching TRBD1. Per the germline V gene, CDR1 is LNHNV and CDR2 is YYDKDF (reference sequence). Losses at the gene ends were 3 bases for V and 8 bases for J; bases not matched to a gene: 2. This CDR3 spans 14 amino acids. CDR3 amino acids: CATSRGQGEEKLFF. The CDR3 DNA follows: TGTGCCACCAGCAGGGGACAGGGGGAGGAAAAACTGTTTTTT.

V and J are TRBV4-1 and TRBJ1-1; D possibly corresponds to TRBD1 (6 bases). Germline V lookup: CDR1 MGHRA, CDR2 YSYEKL. The length of the CDR3 is 13 residues. The V gene lost 0 bases and the J gene lost 4 bases, with 6 bases spanning the gap. The CDR3 nucleotides are TGCGCCAGCAGCCAAGAGGGGGCCACTGAAGCTTTCTTT. Its protein is CASSQEGATEAFF.

The chain carries TRBV5-1 and TRBJ1-1; 7 nucleotides agree with TRBD1. V dropped 4 bases and J dropped 7; count of bases not matched to a gene: 4. The CDR3 runs 12 residues. Germline V gene lookup returns CDR1 SGHRS and CDR2 YFSETQ. CDR3 amino acids: CASSVTGNEAFF. The DNA for the CDR3 is TGCGCCAGCAGCGTGACAGGGAATGAAGCTTTCTTT.

The chain carries TRBV7-9 and TRBJ2-2; 7 bases map to TRBD1. Germline V gene sequence: CDR1 SEHNR, CDR2 FQNEAQ (reference sequence). J gave up 1 base and V 4 bases, and 6 bases lay outside the gene matches. This CDR3 comprises 16 residues. This CDR3 reads CASSYSGTVNTGELFF. The CDR3 bases are TGTGCCAGCAGCTATTCCGGGACAGTGAACACCGGGGAGCTGTTTTTT. Full variable domain (remainder filled in from reference TRBV7-9 and TRBJ2-2): DTGVSQNPRHKITKRGQNVTFRCDPISEHNRLYWYRQTLGQGPEFLTYFQNEAQLEKSRLLSDRFSAERPKGSFSTLEIQRTEQGDSAMYLCASSYSGTVNTGELFFGEGSRLTVL.

CDR3 nucleotides: TGTGCCAGCAGTTTAGAGGGCAGGGAGCAGTACTTC. Translated, it gives CASSLEGREQYF. This chain connects TRBV28 to TRBJ2-7; possible D gene TRBD2, 5 bases. Deletions cut 2 bases from V and 7 bases from J, with 9 bases between. In germline, CDR1 is MDHEN, CDR2 SYDVKM. The CDR3 contains 12 residues. The variable domain in full, with the rest retrieved from reference TRBV28 and TRBJ2-7, is DVKVTQSSRYLVKRTGEKVFLECVQDMDHENMFWYRQDPGLGLRLIYFSYDVKMKEKGDIPEGYSVSREKKERFSLILESASTNQTSMYLCASSLEGREQYFGPGTRLTVT.

This sequence joins TRBV14 and TRBJ1-6; tentative D call: TRBD1 (5 bases). CDR1 SGHDN and CDR2 FVKESK come from the germline V gene. The CDR3 contains 17 residues. The V end lost 0 bases, the J end lost 10 bases, and 19 bases lay between the germline ends. The CDR3 DNA reads TGTGCCAGCAGCCAAGATCTCGGTTTCAGGGCCCCCTCACCCCTCCACTTT. Residues: CASSQDLGFRAPSPLHF.

The rearrangement links TRBV5-1 to TRBJ2-7; TRBD2 is a possible D gene (5 bases). V dropped 6 bases and J dropped 4 bases, with 14 bases sitting between them. The CDR3 has 13 amino acids. The germline gives CDR1 SGHRS, CDR2 YFSETQ. The CDR3 nucleotides are TGCGCCAGCAAATTGGACTCTATTTACGAGCAGTACTTC. Its protein product is CASKLDSIYEQYF.